This TCR beta chain was recovered during a study of blood T cells in healthy people across ages. Together with a sample-barcoded 5' primer, a J-beta primer mix was included in a second PCR lasting about 7 to 11 cycles. One entry per CDR3 protein results from TCRdb running MiXCR on the 5' RACE reads. In the table there are 450,000 to 650,000 distinct CDR3 sequences, nearly 25% of which are singletons. This clonotype was detected only a few times. Antigen unknown. Study-level findings and limits: Without sorted subsets, naive and antigen-experienced compartments could not be conclusively compared.

The same specimen was also included in a second study, on T cells of mothers and their children. That paper states: Every mother supplied over 9 million TCR beta CDR3 reads and every child a few million.

Sequenced material: blood. This TCR derives from a boy between 5 and 17 years old in good health.

This CDR3 is CASSFQEIYEQYF. The CDR3 DNA reads as TGTGCCAGCAGTTTTCAGGAAATCTACGAGCAGTACTTC. The chain employs TRBV12-3 or TRBV12-4 and TRBJ2-7; D is unresolved. This CDR3 region has 13 residues. Trimming removed 3 bases at V and 3 bases at J, with 9 bases between.